This is a list of T cell receptor beta chains from one sample in a study of cytomegalovirus exposure and HLA in healthy donors. Libraries were prepared by immunoSEQ multiplex PCR; TCRdb keeps only in-frame clonotypes and omits some of them. Among around 140,000 clones, more than 60% were seen once, and the ten largest hold 13%. Sequencing was done on a sample of PBMCs. All receptors derive from a man in his forties in good health and CMV-seropositive. Both conserved end residues are part of each CDR3. D genes are given only for firm matches. Size is omitted from some rows. Given values are once, few, many or a class for expanded clones.

abundance,d_gene,v_gene,j_gene,CDR3aa,CDR3nt
NA,NA,TRBV6-1,TRBJ2-5,CASSEDTGTQYF,TGTGCCAGCAGTGAAGATACAGGGACCCAGTACTTC
NA,NA,TRBV7-2,TRBJ2-1,CASSISGFGNEQFF,TGTGCCAGCAGCATAAGCGGGTTTGGGAATGAGCAGTTCTTC
NA,TRBD2,TRBV4-1,TRBJ2-7,CASSQEASGTNEQYF,TGCGCCAGCAGCCAAGAGGCTAGCGGGACCAACGAGCAGTACTTC
NA,TRBD2,TRBV30,TRBJ2-4,CAWIESGGGDIQYF,TGTGCCTGGATTGAGTCGGGAGGAGGGGACATTCAGTACTTC
once,TRBD2,TRBV5-1,TRBJ2-2,CASSSSGRDTGELFF,TGCGCCAGCAGCTCTAGCGGGAGGGACACCGGGGAGCTGTTTTTT
NA,TRBD2,TRBV11-2,TRBJ2-2,CASSSGLANTGELFF,TGTGCCAGCAGCTCCGGACTAGCGAACACCGGGGAGCTGTTTTTT
NA,NA,TRBV7-3,TRBJ2-2,CASSYAETGELFF,TGTGCCAGCAGCTACGCGGAGACCGGGGAGCTGTTTTTT
NA,TRBD2,TRBV5-4,TRBJ2-3,CATGGSSGSTDTQYF,TGTGCCACCGGAGGATCTAGCGGGAGCACAGATACGCAGTATTTT
NA,NA,TRBV5-4,TRBJ2-7,CASSLGFRGDYEQYF,TGTGCCAGCAGCTTGGGGTTCAGGGGCGACTACGAGCAGTACTTC
NA,NA,TRBV5-1,TRBJ1-1,CASSLDAGNTEAFF,TGCGCCAGCAGCTTGGATGCAGGGAACACTGAAGCTTTCTTT
NA,NA,TRBV5-5,TRBJ1-6,CASSSPGVGSPLHF,TGTGCCAGCAGCTCCCCAGGGGTGGGATCACCCCTCCACTTT
NA,NA,TRBV28,TRBJ1-5,CASSLGGVNQPQHF,TGTGCCAGCAGTTTGGGAGGGGTCAATCAGCCCCAGCATTTT
NA,TRBD1,TRBV27,TRBJ2-3,CASSPGGMTTDTQYF,TGTGCCAGCAGTCCAGGGGGAATGACCACAGATACGCAGTATTTT
NA,NA,TRBV11-2,TRBJ2-5,CASSGGSETQYF,TGTGCCAGCAGTGGGGGGTCAGAGACCCAGTACTTC
NA,NA,TRBV6-1,TRBJ2-3,CASSEEAGGTDTQYF,TGTGCCAGCAGTGAAGAGGCCGGAGGCACAGATACGCAGTATTTT
NA,NA,TRBV27,TRBJ2-1,CASSFVVALHSQFF,TGTGCCAGCAGTTTCGTGGTGGCTCTACATAGCCAGTTCTTC
NA,TRBD2,TRBV4-2,TRBJ2-1,CASSQRLISGSSYNEQFF,TGTGCCAGCAGCCAACGCCTGATTAGCGGGAGCTCCTACAATGAGCAGTTCTTC
NA,NA,TRBV14,TRBJ2-5,CASSQGTKETQYF,TGTGCCAGCAGCCAAGGGACTAAAGAGACCCAGTACTTC
NA,TRBD2,TRBV28,TRBJ2-1,CASRYPPGLAPYNEQFF,TGTGCCAGCAGATACCCCCCGGGACTAGCTCCCTACAATGAGCAGTTCTTC
NA,NA,TRBV27,TRBJ1-2,CASTPGAHYGYTF,TGTGCCAGCACCCCAGGGGCCCACTATGGCTACACCTTC
once,NA,TRBV4-3,TRBJ1-2,CASSQAGGGYGYTF,TGCGCCAGCAGCCAAGCGGGCGGAGGCTATGGCTACACCTTC
NA,NA,TRBV27,TRBJ2-1,CASSLRGSPFNEQFF,TGTGCCAGCAGTTTAAGGGGGAGCCCTTTTAATGAGCAGTTCTTC
NA,TRBD1,TRBV5-1,TRBJ1-2,CASSSGTATYGYTF,TGCGCCAGCAGTTCCGGGACAGCTACCTATGGCTACACCTTC
few,NA,TRBV7-9,TRBJ2-1,CASSLVSGWDEQFF,TGTGCCAGCAGCTTAGTTTCGGGATGGGATGAGCAGTTCTTC
NA,TRBD2,TRBV6-6,TRBJ2-3,CASSYASGRATDTQYF,TGTGCCAGCAGTTACGCGAGCGGGAGGGCAACAGATACGCAGTATTTT
NA,NA,TRBV19,TRBJ2-2,CASSMTATGELFF,TGTGCCAGTAGTATGACAGCTACCGGGGAGCTGTTTTTT
NA,NA,TRBV4-1,TRBJ1-5,CASRPGAAWDQPQHF,TGCGCCAGCCGTCCCGGTGCGGCTTGGGATCAGCCCCAGCATTTT
NA,TRBD1,TRBV30,TRBJ1-2,CAWLTGGNYGYTF,TGTGCCTGGTTGACAGGGGGGAACTATGGCTACACCTTC
NA,TRBD2,TRBV10-1,TRBJ2-1,CASSLAGGNEQFF,TGCGCCAGCAGCCTAGCGGGAGGCAATGAGCAGTTCTTC